The 28 T cell receptor beta chains below were found in one sample sequenced in a study of beta chain features in type 1 diabetes. Whole-study results and caveats: In every one of the four CD4+ subsets, TCRB CDR3s were moderately but significantly shorter in Type 1 diabetes patients.

Expressed TCRB transcripts were sequenced, since all the RNA that had been isolated was reverse transcribed. Generated by immunoSEQ multiplex PCR, the TCRdb table keeps only in-frame clones and is missing some. The sample gives 550,000 to 850,000 clones, around an eighth of which show up once; roughly 0.022% is in the top ten. These receptors' antigens are unknown. Sequenced material: naive CD4+ T cells from blood. The receptors derive from a young man with type 1 diabetes.

This clone was detected a few times. V usage is TRBV5-4 and J usage is TRBJ2-5; 12 bases align to TRBD1. Germline V gene lookup returns CDR1 SGHNT and CDR2 YYREEE (reference sequence). V lost 4 bases, J lost 5 bases, and 12 bases stayed unmatched. The CDR3 totals 17 residues. The CDR3 region has the DNA TGTGCCAGCAGCCTGCACTCCGGGACAGGGGGCCCGGAGACCCAGTACTTC. Protein product: CASSLHSGTGGPETQYF. Together with reference TRBV5-4 and TRBJ2-5, the CDR3 gives the full variable domain: ETGVTQSPTHLIKTRGQQVTLRCSSQSGHNTVSWYQQALGQGPQFIFQYYREEENGRGNFPPRFSGLQFPNYSSELNVNALELDDSALYLCASSLHSGTGGPETQYFGPGTRLLVL.

The chain uses TRBV4-2 and TRBJ1-5; D uncertain. This CDR3 spans 16 amino acids. V was clipped by 1 base and J by 2 bases, with 12 bases between them. CDR1 and CDR2 from the germline V gene are LGHNA and YNFKEQ. CDR3: CASSQGTGRGNQPQHF. Here the CDR3 DNA reads TGTGCCAGCAGCCAAGGGACCGGACGAGGCAATCAGCCCCAGCATTTT.

This clone has just a few counts. V usage is TRBV29-1 and J usage is TRBJ2-3; D gene unclear. The CDR3 length is 12 residues. The V gene's germline CDR1 is SQVTM and CDR2 ANQGSEA. The ends were cut back, 6 bases at V and 1 base at J, with 8 bases in the middle. The DNA of the CDR3 is TGCAGCGTCCAAGACGGCACAGATACGCAGTATTTT. It encodes CSVQDGTDTQYF.

The V call is TRBV19, the J call TRBJ2-5; either TRBD1 or TRBD2 may supply D (5 bases each). This CDR3 spans 15 amino acids. The V gene lost 5 bases and the J gene lost 7 bases, with 20 bases spanning the gap. The germline CDR1 and CDR2 sequences are LNHDA and SQIVND (reference sequence). CDR3: CASSGVGTQKGTQYF. DNA for the CDR3: TGTGCCAGTAGTGGTGTTGGGACCCAGAAAGGGACCCAGTACTTC.

The CDR3: CASSLTIVPGQGSGPGANVLTF. CDR3 DNA: TGTGCCAGCAGCCTGACCATTGTCCCGGGACAGGGAAGTGGCCCTGGGGCCAACGTCCTGACTTTC. The chain has TRBV4-2 and TRBJ2-6; 9 bases fit TRBD1. Germline V lookup: CDR1 LGHNA, CDR2 YNFKEQ. The CDR3 contains 22 residues. J lost 2 bases, V lost 4 bases, and 21 bases had no gene match.

V is TRBV9 and J is TRBJ1-6; D not resolved. The germline V and J ends were trimmed by 0 bases and 9 bases, with 10 bases remaining between them. The germline gives CDR1 SGDLS, CDR2 YYNGEE. The CDR3 has 14 amino acids. CDR3 in amino acids: CASSVVDVGSPLHF. DNA of the CDR3: TGTGCCAGCAGCGTAGTGGACGTGGGTTCACCCCTCCACTTT.

The J gene is TRBJ2-5, the V gene TRBV28, with D maybe TRBD1 (5 bases). The CDR3 runs to 14 residues. Trimming removed 6 bases from V and 2 bases from J, with 13 bases in between. CDR1 is MDHEN, CDR2 SYDVKM, per germline. The CDR3 sequence: CASSPLGAQETQYF. DNA for the CDR3: TGTGCCAGCAGCCCCCTAGGGGCGCAAGAGACCCAGTACTTC.

V is TRBV25-1 and J is TRBJ2-6; a weak D match, TRBD1 (6 bases). The germline V gene encodes CDR1 MGHDK and CDR2 SYGVNS. The V end was cut by 4 bases, the J end by 0 bases, with 16 bases between. This CDR3 has 18 residues. CDR3 region: CASSALGATSSGANVLTF. Written as DNA, the CDR3 is TGTGCCAGCAGTGCCTTGGGGGCTACAAGCTCTGGGGCCAACGTCCTGACTTTC.

This chain connects TRBV7-2 to TRBJ2-5; D might be TRBD2 (7 bases). V dropped 1 base and J dropped 1 base, with 10 bases sitting between them. This CDR3 comprises 15 residues. Germline-derived CDR1 and CDR2 are SGHTA and FQGNSA. CDR3 coding DNA: TGTGCCAGCAGCTTAGGCGGGGGCGTCCAAGAGACCCAGTACTTC. Translation gives CASSLGGGVQETQYF.

This clone has a handful of counts. This chain joins TRBV5-4 and TRBJ2-4; possibly TRBD2 for D (6 bases). Germline assignment: CDR1 SGHNT and CDR2 YYREEE (reference sequence). V shed 4 bases and J shed 5 bases, with 16 bases lying between them. The CDR3 length is 15 residues. The CDR3 here is CASSPPSSDQNIQYF. The CDR3 coding sequence is TGTGCCAGCAGCCCTCCCTCTAGCGACCAAAACATTCAGTACTTC.

The rearrangement links TRBV19 to TRBJ2-4; D gene ambiguous. The CDR3 runs 14 residues. Trimming removed 1 base at V and 7 bases at J, with 11 bases between. Germline CDR1 is LNHDA and CDR2 is SQIVND (reference sequence). DNA for the CDR3: TGTGCCAGTAGTATAGTTGGGTTGGTTAACATTCAGTACTTC. This sequence encodes CASSIVGLVNIQYF.

The table lists this clone with a few counts. The gene calls are TRBV28 and TRBJ2-7; maybe TRBD2 (7 bases). Trimming pared 2 bases from V and 5 bases from J, leaving 16 bases between. CDR1 and CDR2 (germline): MDHEN, SYDVKM. The CDR3 covers 15 residues. CDR3: CASSLGTGGEDEQYF. The DNA for the CDR3 is TGTGCCAGCAGTTTAGGGACGGGGGGCGAGGACGAGCAGTACTTC.

This chain joins TRBV27 and TRBJ1-5; a possible D gene is TRBD1 (6 bases). This CDR3 region has 12 residues. Per the germline V gene, CDR1 is MNHEY and CDR2 is SMNVEV (reference sequence). V was shortened by 10 bases and J by 5 bases, with 12 bases between the two germline ends. The CDR3 loop reads CATRTADQPQHF. The CDR3 DNA sequence: TGTGCCACAAGGACAGCCGATCAGCCCCAGCATTTT.

This clone was observed a few times. The chain combines TRBV10-3 with TRBJ1-5, with 9 positions matching TRBD1. After removal of 6 bases from V and 4 bases from J, the junction contained 4 bases not matched to a gene. CDR1 and CDR2 (germline): ENHRY, SYGVKD. The length of the CDR3 is 14 residues. In DNA form, the CDR3 reads TGTGCCATCAGCGCGGGGACAGGGAATCAGCCCCAGCATTTT. Encoded protein: CAISAGTGNQPQHF.

This clone was counted only a few times. This rearrangement joins TRBV5-4 to TRBJ1-3; no clear D gene. The CDR3 sequence is 14 residues long. From germline, CDR1 is SGHNT and CDR2 YYREEE (reference sequence). V lost 0 bases and J lost 0, with 4 bases in between. The CDR3 sequence: CASSLGVSGNTIYF. DNA for the CDR3: TGTGCCAGCAGCTTGGGGGTCTCTGGAAACACCATATATTTT.

The table lists this clone with a few counts. V usage is TRBV9 and J usage is TRBJ1-5; TRBD1 matches at 7 bases. V dropped 0 bases and J dropped 3; count of bases not matched to a gene: 3. The germline CDR1 and CDR2 sequences are SGDLS and YYNGEE. CDR3 length equals 15 residues. For the CDR3, the DNA is TGTGCCAGCAGCGTAGCTACAGGGGACAATCAGCCCCAGCATTTT. Amino acid sequence: CASSVATGDNQPQHF.

This clone was found a few times. V usage is TRBV10-3 and J usage is TRBJ2-3, with TRBD2 matching over 7 bases. Germline trimming cut 10 bases from V and 2 bases from J; bases unmatched to any gene: 9. Germline V gene sequence: CDR1 ENHRY, CDR2 SYGVKD. The length of the CDR3 is 14 residues. The CDR3 DNA reads as TGTGCCACCACGGTCGCGGGGGACACAGATACGCAGTATTTT. This gives the protein CATTVAGDTDTQYF.

Only a few counts were recorded for this clone. V gene TRBV6-6 combines with J gene TRBJ2-7; 7 positions match TRBD1. Germline values: CDR1 MNHNY, CDR2 SVGAGI (reference sequence). This CDR3 has 13 amino acids. V lost 0 bases, J lost 9 bases, and 5 bases stayed unmatched. CDR3: CASSYSMGDRQYF. CDR3 sequence (DNA): TGTGCCAGCAGTTACTCGATGGGGGACAGGCAGTACTTC.

The V gene is TRBV9, the J gene TRBJ2-7; 8 positions agree with TRBD1. This CDR3 is built from 14 residues. The V gene's germline CDR1 is SGDLS and CDR2 YYNGEE. The V and J ends lost 1 base and 2 bases, in that order; junction bases with no gene match: 2. In DNA form, the CDR3 reads TGTGCCAGCAGCGTAAGGACAGGGCCCTACGAGCAGTACTTC. This codes for CASSVRTGPYEQYF. Combining the CDR3 with reference TRBV9 and TRBJ2-7 gives the whole variable domain DSGVTQTPKHLITATGQRVTLRCSPRSGDLSVYWYQQSLDQGLQFLIQYYNGEERAKGNILERFSAQQFPDLHSELNLSSLELGDSALYFCASSVRTGPYEQYFGPGTRLTVT.

J is TRBJ2-5 and V is TRBV30; D remains ambiguous. From germline, CDR1 is GTSNPN and CDR2 SVGIG (reference sequence). The CDR3 loop spans 13 amino acids. V lost 1 base and J 0 bases, leaving 6 bases between the germline ends. CDR3 in DNA: TGTGCCTGGAGTGGTGGGTACCAAGAGACCCAGTACTTC. Protein: CAWSGGYQETQYF.

This clone turned up a few times. The chain links TRBV7-2 to TRBJ2-5; D is tentatively TRBD1 or TRBD2 (5 bases each). Trimming took 5 bases from V and 5 from J, leaving 21 bases between them. The CDR3 spans 16 residues. Germline V lookup: CDR1 SGHTA, CDR2 FQGNSA. CDR3 residues: CASSRQTGTSRETQYF. The CDR3 nucleotides are TGTGCCAGCAGCCGACAAACCGGGACGTCGAGGGAGACCCAGTACTTC.

This clone was recorded only once. The rearrangement joins TRBV18 to TRBJ2-7; unclear D gene. Between the trimmed V and J ends, which lost 2 bases and 4 bases, there was a span of 12 bases. The CDR3 totals 14 residues. Germline CDR1 reads KGHSH; CDR2 reads LQKENI. The CDR3 sequence: CASSPGISLYEQYF. The CDR3 DNA is TGTGCCAGCTCACCAGGGATCTCCTTATACGAGCAGTACTTC.

This chain links TRBV7-9 with TRBJ2-1; D is perhaps TRBD2 (5 bases). Trimming pared 7 bases from V and 0 bases from J, leaving 19 bases between. CDR3 length: 17 residues. In germline, CDR1 is SEHNR, CDR2 FQNEAQ (reference sequence). The DNA for the CDR3 is TGTGCCAGCACCTCCCCCGGACTGTCCAGCTCCTACAATGAGCAGTTCTTC. Its protein product is CASTSPGLSSSYNEQFF.

Only a few counts were recorded for this clone. CDR3 in amino acids: CASSEPRGKKGYGYTF. For the CDR3, the DNA is TGTGCCAGCAGTGAACCCCGCGGGAAGAAGGGATATGGCTACACCTTC. The genes are TRBV6-1 and TRBJ1-2; unclear D gene. The germline gives CDR1 MNHNS, CDR2 SASEGT. This CDR3 region has 16 residues. V was trimmed by 2 bases and J by 5 bases, leaving 18 bases between them.

This chain links TRBV7-6 with TRBJ2-5; D is tentatively TRBD1 or TRBD2 (6 bases each). V lost 5 bases and J 7 bases, leaving 23 bases between the germline ends. The CDR3 is 16 amino acids. Germline V gene lookup returns CDR1 SGHVS and CDR2 FNYEAQ. The CDR3 DNA follows: TGTGCCAGCAGCCCCCTAGTAGTACTAGAGGGGGGGACCCAGTACTTC. It codes for CASSPLVVLEGGTQYF.

The genes are TRBV28 and TRBJ1-5; no firm D call. V lost 4 bases, J lost 0 bases, and 13 bases lay in between. CDR1 is MDHEN and CDR2 is SYDVKM in the germline V gene. The length of the CDR3 is 16 residues. The CDR3 reads CASSSLGRISNQPQHF. CDR3 DNA sequence: TGTGCCAGCAGTTCCCTCGGACGGATTAGCAATCAGCCCCAGCATTTT.

The rearrangement joins TRBV7-9 to TRBJ1-2, with D unresolved. CDR3 size: 13 residues. Germline V gene data show CDR1 as SEHNR and CDR2 as FQNEAQ (reference sequence). The germline V and J ends were trimmed by 0 bases and 3 bases, with 5 bases remaining between them. The CDR3 coding sequence is TGTGCCAGCAGCTTAGCGACTGACTATGGCTACACCTTC. It codes for CASSLATDYGYTF.

This clone was seen a few times. The V call is TRBV5-4, the J call TRBJ1-6, with a tentative D call TRBD1 (5 bases). V lost 4 bases to trimming and J lost 7 bases, with 6 bases between them. The CDR3 extends over 12 amino acids. Germline V gives CDR1 SGHNT, CDR2 YYREEE (reference sequence). This CDR3 reads CASSRQNSPLHF. The CDR3 DNA is TGTGCCAGCAGCCGACAGAATTCACCCCTCCACTTT. Full variable domain (outside the CDR3, taken from reference TRBV5-4 and TRBJ1-6): ETGVTQSPTHLIKTRGQQVTLRCSSQSGHNTVSWYQQALGQGPQFIFQYYREEENGRGNFPPRFSGLQFPNYSSELNVNALELDDSALYLCASSRQNSPLHFGNGTRLTVT.